Included here is one T cell receptor beta chain sequence, with context. Its antigen remains unknown. The read ends 3 residues before the CDR3 terminus; that terminus is restored from the germline J gene. The data were obtained in a study of T cell clonality in common variable immunodeficiency. Study-level points and caveats: TCRbeta clonality was increased in CVID versus healthy controls. Fewer deletions and N-nucleotide insertions were reportedly seen in common variable immunodeficiency TCR beta sequences.

Equal genomic DNA amounts from CVID and control samples were sequenced. Method: immunoSEQ multiplex PCR; TCRdb's copy keeps in-frame clones and lacks some. Observed in the sample are 15,000 to 20,000 clones, none of them singletons. The germline V gene encodes CDR1 KGHSH and CDR2 LQKENI. The CDR3 totals 12 residues. Between the trimmed V and J ends, which lost 4 bases and 5 bases, there was a span of 6 bases. CVID subjects were around 14 female and just under 30 male, aged 9 to 64. Heparinized whole blood, 5 to 8 ml, came from each donor. This TCR came from a human donor with common variable immunodeficiency. The chain links TRBV18 to TRBJ2-1; D gene uncertain. Sequenced sample: peripheral blood mononuclear cells. The DNA read from the CDR3 is TGTGCCAGCTCACAATATGACAATGAG. Translation gives CASSQYDNE. In full, the CDR3 is CASSQYDNEQFF. Filled out from reference TRBV18 and TRBJ2-1, the complete variable domain reads NAGVMQNPRHLVRRRGQEARLRCSPMKGHSHVYWYRQLPEEGLKFMVYLQKENIIDESGMPKERFSAEFPKEGPSILRIQQVVRGDSAAYFCASSQYDNEQFFGPGTRLTVL.